Following are 25 T cell receptor beta chains from one sample sequenced in a study of T cell changes during pregnancy in multiple sclerosis. The repertoire was sequenced with immunoSEQ multiplex PCR; TCRdb's copy has only in-frame clones and lacks some. Among about 58,000 clones, roughly nine tenths were seen once, and the ten largest hold 0.4% to 0.55%. Sequencing was performed on CD4+ T cells from peripheral blood mononuclear cells, taken after pregnancy. These receptors were obtained from a female donor in good health, enrolled as a control in a pregnancy study.

This rearrangement joins TRBV30 to TRBJ1-1; D call uncertain. V was pared by 3 bases and J by 7 bases, with 21 bases between. Germline CDR1 and CDR2: GTSNPN and SVGIG (reference sequence). CDR3 length equals 15 residues. The CDR3 protein is CAWRGLNRGFSEAFF. In DNA form, the CDR3 reads TGTGCCTGGAGAGGCCTCAATCGCGGGTTTAGTGAAGCTTTCTTT.

J is TRBJ2-7 and V is TRBV6-1; D call uncertain. Looked up from germline, CDR1 is MNHNS and CDR2 is SASEGT. V was shortened by 3 bases and J by 3 bases, with 12 bases between the two germline ends. The length of the CDR3 is 14 residues. The CDR3 sequence: CASSDARSFYEQYF. The CDR3, as DNA: TGTGCCAGCAGTGACGCCAGATCTTTCTACGAGCAGTACTTC.

The chain is built from TRBV11-2 and TRBJ2-7, with 7 bases aligning to TRBD1. This CDR3 contains 15 residues. From germline, CDR1 is SGHAT and CDR2 FQNNGV. With V trimmed by 5 bases and J by 3 bases, 10 bases remained unmatched. This CDR3 is CASSLTGTDVYEQYF. DNA of the CDR3: TGTGCCAGCAGCCTCACCGGGACAGATGTCTACGAGCAGTACTTC.

The rearrangement uses TRBV11-3 and TRBJ2-7; a weak D match, TRBD2 (6 bases). This CDR3 region has 16 residues. Germline-derived CDR1 and CDR2 are SGHNT and YENEEA. Trimming removed 0 bases at V and 2 bases at J, with 14 bases between. The CDR3 nucleotides read TGTGCCAGCAGCTTAGATCGGTCCGGCGGGGCCTACGAGCAGTACTTC. This sequence encodes CASSLDRSGGAYEQYF.

The V gene is TRBV19, the J gene TRBJ2-2; no firm D call. The CDR3 length is 13 residues. Looked up from germline, CDR1 is LNHDA and CDR2 is SQIVND (reference sequence). V shed 5 bases and J shed 9 bases, with 13 bases lying between them. Written as DNA, the CDR3 is TGTGCCAGTAGTTTGACTCGCGACCGGGAGCTGTTTTTT. This sequence encodes CASSLTRDRELFF.

This clone was detected many times. J is TRBJ1-4 and V is TRBV7-2; no firm D call. Looked up from germline, CDR1 is SGHTA and CDR2 is FQGNSA. The CDR3 is 15 amino acids. The V end lost 5 bases, the J end lost 4 bases, and 14 bases lay between the germline ends. The CDR3 region is CASSQRAPYNEKLFF. CDR3 sequence (DNA): TGTGCCAGCAGCCAGCGGGCCCCGTATAATGAAAAACTGTTTTTT.

This rearrangement joins TRBV7-6 to TRBJ1-2; 7 bases align to TRBD1. This CDR3 has 15 amino acids. Germline CDR1 is SGHVS and CDR2 is FNYEAQ. The ends lost 5 bases at V and 3 bases at J; junction bases unmatched: 9. The DNA of the CDR3 is TGTGCCAGCAGCGTGATGGGACAGACCTACTATGGCTACACCTTC. Translating gives CASSVMGQTYYGYTF. The full variable domain, with the rest looked up from reference TRBV7-6 and TRBJ1-2, is GAGVSQSPRYKVTKRGQDVALRCDPISGHVSLYWYRQALGQGPEFLTYFNYEAQQDKSGLPNDRFSAERPEGSISTLTIQRTEQRDSAMYRCASSVMGQTYYGYTFGSGTRLTVV.

The rearrangement joins TRBV6-5 to TRBJ1-2; D is perhaps TRBD1 (5 bases). Germline values: CDR1 MNHEY, CDR2 SVGAGI. V dropped 6 bases and J dropped 0 bases, with 14 bases sitting between them. The CDR3 runs 15 residues. CDR3 nucleotides: TGTGCCAGCAGGTACACCAGGGAAGCTAACTATGGCTACACCTTC. Protein product: CASRYTREANYGYTF.

The genes are TRBV14 and TRBJ1-3, with D perhaps matching TRBD1 (6 bases). Germline V gene sequence: CDR1 SGHDN, CDR2 FVKESK. The CDR3 has 17 residues. Deletions cut 4 bases from V and 4 bases from J, with 20 bases between. CDR3 DNA sequence: TGTGCCAGCAGCCCGGACCGAGGACAGTCGCAGGGAAACACCATATATTTT. It encodes CASSPDRGQSQGNTIYF.

This rearrangement joins TRBV7-3 to TRBJ1-1, with D unclear. The CDR3 extends over 13 amino acids. Germline V gives CDR1 SGHTA, CDR2 FQGTGA. Trimming took 5 bases from V and 0 from J, leaving 7 bases between them. Written as DNA, the CDR3 is TGTGCCAGCAGCCACGACATGAACACTGAAGCTTTCTTT. It translates to CASSHDMNTEAFF.

This clone appeared once. The chain couples TRBV18 to TRBJ2-7; TRBD2 matches 7 bases. The CDR3 contains 14 residues. Germline CDR1 and CDR2: KGHSH and LQKENI. The junction had 8 bases not matched to a gene; V was cut back by 3 bases and J by 6 bases. The CDR3 is CASSPIDWGGEQYF. The CDR3 DNA follows: TGTGCCAGCTCACCCATAGATTGGGGGGGCGAGCAGTACTTC.

This sequence joins TRBV4-3 and TRBJ2-6, with 12 bases that match TRBD2. The CDR3 loop spans 21 amino acids. The V and J ends lost 3 bases and 2 bases, in that order; junction bases with no gene match: 14. The germline V gene has CDR1 LGHNA and CDR2 YSLEER. The CDR3 region has the DNA TGCGCCAGCAGCCAGGCTTGGGGGACTAGCGGGCTGAGGGCTGGGGCCAACGTCCTGACTTTC. Protein product: CASSQAWGTSGLRAGANVLTF.

This chain uses TRBV6-5 with TRBJ2-7; the D gene is possibly TRBD1 (6 bases). This CDR3 is 14 amino acids long. Deletions cut 7 bases from V and 4 bases from J, with 17 bases between. Germline V gene sequence: CDR1 MNHEY, CDR2 SVGAGI. The CDR3 DNA reads as TGTGCCAGCACCATTCGGGCAGGGGTATACGAGCAGTACTTC. Its protein product is CASTIRAGVYEQYF.

V gene TRBV7-2 combines with J gene TRBJ2-2, with TRBD2 matching over 9 bases. The V gene's germline CDR1 is SGHTA and CDR2 FQGNSA. After removal of 2 bases from V and 6 bases from J, the junction contained 7 bases not matched to a gene. CDR3 length equals 16 residues. The CDR3 sequence is CASSLRLAGISGELFF. CDR3 bases: TGTGCCAGCAGCTTAAGGCTAGCGGGGATATCCGGGGAGCTGTTTTTT.

This clone has a single count. V is TRBV9 and J is TRBJ1-3; no definite D call. Between the trimmed V and J ends, which lost 7 bases and 10 bases, there was a span of 12 bases. Germline CDR1 and CDR2: SGDLS and YYNGEE. CDR3 length equals 11 residues. Here the CDR3 reads CASAPSRTIYF. CDR3 bases: TGTGCCAGCGCTCCCTCCAGAACCATATATTTT.

The V call is TRBV7-2, the J call TRBJ2-2; tentative D call: TRBD1 (5 bases). V was pared by 5 bases and J by 0 bases, with 19 bases between. CDR3 size: 18 residues. The germline gives CDR1 SGHTA, CDR2 FQGNSA. The CDR3 loop reads CASSPKFLTESNTGELFF. The DNA for the CDR3 is TGTGCCAGCAGCCCAAAGTTTCTGACAGAATCGAACACCGGGGAGCTGTTTTTT.

Concerning this clone itself: Within the sample, other DNA sequences also encode this same CDR3. The J gene is TRBJ1-5, the V gene TRBV5-1; 10 nucleotides match TRBD1. The germline V gene has CDR1 SGHRS and CDR2 YFSETQ. The CDR3 is made up of 16 amino acids. The V and J ends lost 2 bases and 2 bases, in that order; junction bases with no gene match: 4. This CDR3 reads CASSLSGTGGNQPQHF. The CDR3 DNA is TGCGCCAGCAGCTTATCCGGGACAGGGGGCAATCAGCCCCAGCATTTT.

This sequence joins TRBV4-3 and TRBJ2-7; D unresolved. Trimming pared 0 bases from V and 5 bases from J, leaving 14 bases between. This CDR3 region has 15 residues. Per germline, CDR1 LGHNA and CDR2 YSLEER. The CDR3 nucleotides read TGCGCCAGCAGCCAAGATTCACGCCGGCGGAACGAGCAGTACTTC. Translation: CASSQDSRRRNEQYF.

The rearrangement uses TRBV5-1 and TRBJ2-5; 10 nucleotides agree with TRBD2. The junction had 8 bases not matched to a gene; V was cut back by 2 bases and J by 1 base. The V gene's germline CDR1 is SGHRS and CDR2 YFSETQ. The CDR3 extends over 17 amino acids. CDR3 DNA sequence: TGCGCCAGCAGCTTATTAGCGGGAGGAGGCGTCCAAGAGACCCAGTACTTC. It codes for CASSLLAGGGVQETQYF.

The V gene is TRBV9, the J gene TRBJ1-6; no definite D call. The CDR3 contains 15 residues. CDR1 is SGDLS and CDR2 is YYNGEE in the germline V gene. V lost 0 bases, J lost 7 bases, and 11 bases lay in between. In nucleotides, the CDR3 is TGTGCCAGCAGCGTAGAGGCGGGGAGAAATTCACCCCTCCACTTT. This encodes CASSVEAGRNSPLHF.

The V gene is TRBV29-1, the J gene TRBJ1-1; D unclear. The germline CDR1 and CDR2 sequences are SQVTM and ANQGSEA. The length of the CDR3 is 17 residues. V gave up 7 bases and J gave up 4 bases, with 28 bases separating them. The CDR3 DNA follows: TGCAGCGGAAAATCTCAGCGGGGTCACTCGGCGAGCACTGAAGCTTTCTTT. It translates to CSGKSQRGHSASTEAFF. The full variable domain, in which reference TRBV29-1 and TRBJ1-1 provide the parts outside the CDR3, is SAVISQKPSRDICQRGTSLTIQCQVDSQVTMMFWYRQQPGQSLTLIATANQGSEATYESGFVIDKFPISRPNLTFSTLTVSNMSPEDSSIYLCSGKSQRGHSASTEAFFGQGTRLTVV.

The chain links TRBV21-1 to TRBJ1-2; the table's D call of TRBD1 was not tested on the DNA. TRBV21-1 is classified as a pseudogene. CDR3 length equals 21 residues. CDR3 sequence (DNA): TGTGCCAGCAGCAAGGCGACCATTAAAGGTGGGGCCCAGGGCATTAACTATGGCTACACCTTC. Amino acids: CASSKATIKGGAQGINYGYTF.

The chain has TRBV11-2 and TRBJ2-6, with 7 positions matching TRBD1. The trim removed 1 base at V and 2 bases at J, leaving 5 bases unmatched. The CDR3 covers 17 residues. CDR1 and CDR2 (germline): SGHAT, FQNNGV. CDR3 coding DNA: TGTGCCAGCAGCTTAGGGGGAAGGGGGCCTGGGGCCAACGTCCTGACTTTC. Its translation is CASSLGGRGPGANVLTF. The variable domain in full, with the rest retrieved from reference TRBV11-2 and TRBJ2-6, is EAGVAQSPRYKIIEKRQSVAFWCNPISGHATLYWYQQILGQGPKLLIQFQNNGVVDDSQLPKDRFSAERLKGVDSTLKIQPAKLEDSAVYLCASSLGGRGPGANVLTFGAGSRLTVL.

The rearrangement links TRBV29-1 to TRBJ2-3, with TRBD1 as a possible D gene (5 bases). The CDR3 is 14 amino acids. Germline CDR1 reads SQVTM; CDR2 reads ANQGSEA. Between the trimmed V and J ends, which lost 6 bases and 0 bases, there was a span of 13 bases. The chain's CDR3 is CSVQSGSSTDTQYF. The CDR3 nucleotides are TGCAGCGTGCAGTCAGGGTCTAGCACAGATACGCAGTATTTT.

V usage is TRBV5-1 and J usage is TRBJ2-4, with D perhaps TRBD1 (6 bases). The CDR3 extends over 15 amino acids. Germline CDR1 SGHRS, CDR2 YFSETQ. Trimming cost V 4 bases and J 4 bases, with 15 bases left between them. CDR3 residues: CASSPGWGLKNIQYF. The CDR3 DNA follows: TGCGCCAGCAGCCCGGGATGGGGGCTAAAAAACATTCAGTACTTC.